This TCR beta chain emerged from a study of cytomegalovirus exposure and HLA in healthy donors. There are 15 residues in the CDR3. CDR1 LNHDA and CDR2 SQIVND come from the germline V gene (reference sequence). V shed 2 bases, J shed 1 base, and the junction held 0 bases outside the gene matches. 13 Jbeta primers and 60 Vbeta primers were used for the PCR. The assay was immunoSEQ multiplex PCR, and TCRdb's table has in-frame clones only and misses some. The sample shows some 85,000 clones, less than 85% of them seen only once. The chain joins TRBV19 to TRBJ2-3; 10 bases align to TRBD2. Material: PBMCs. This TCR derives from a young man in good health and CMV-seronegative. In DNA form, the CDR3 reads TGTGCCAGTAGTATACTAGCGGGAGGCACAGATACGCAGTATTTT. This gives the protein CASSILAGGTDTQYF. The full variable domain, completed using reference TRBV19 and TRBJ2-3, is DGGITQSPKYLFRKEGQNVTLSCEQNLNHDAMYWYRQDPGQGLRLIYYSQIVNDFQKGDIAEGYSVSREKKESFPLTVTSAQKNPTAFYLCASSILAGGTDTQYFGPGTRLTVL.